This TCR beta chain was sequenced during a study of blood T cell repertoires in COVID-19. On the study more broadly: Samples taken during acute and convalescent COVID-19 were collected in the United States, Italy and Spain. In each case, the material was cDNA or gDNA derived from T cells, B-cell-depleted T cells, or PBMCs.

In the original processing: Amplification of reference gene primers was used by the study to estimate nucleated cell counts. The assay was immunoSEQ multiplex PCR, and TCRdb's table has in-frame clones only and misses some. V, J and clone size derive from that table, while D and trimming were established from the DNA sequence. The table lists about 310,000 clones, 70% to 90% of them singletons. Points on this clone: The junction departs from the called germline gene at one end, perhaps through a read error.

In terms of age and location, participants ranged from about 18 to 89 years and lived in 24 US areas. This CDR3 contains 15 residues. Germline V CDR1 and CDR2: SGHRS, YFSETQ. The clonotype originates from a man under 40 who had recovered from COVID-19. This chain uses TRBV5-1 with TRBJ2-7; 9 bases agree with TRBD1. Sequencing was carried out using PBMCs or T cells enriched from blood (not recorded which). DNA for the CDR3: TGCGCCAGCACATCGGCCACGGACAGGGGTTCCGTTATGTTCTTC. It specifies CASTSATDRGSVMFF.